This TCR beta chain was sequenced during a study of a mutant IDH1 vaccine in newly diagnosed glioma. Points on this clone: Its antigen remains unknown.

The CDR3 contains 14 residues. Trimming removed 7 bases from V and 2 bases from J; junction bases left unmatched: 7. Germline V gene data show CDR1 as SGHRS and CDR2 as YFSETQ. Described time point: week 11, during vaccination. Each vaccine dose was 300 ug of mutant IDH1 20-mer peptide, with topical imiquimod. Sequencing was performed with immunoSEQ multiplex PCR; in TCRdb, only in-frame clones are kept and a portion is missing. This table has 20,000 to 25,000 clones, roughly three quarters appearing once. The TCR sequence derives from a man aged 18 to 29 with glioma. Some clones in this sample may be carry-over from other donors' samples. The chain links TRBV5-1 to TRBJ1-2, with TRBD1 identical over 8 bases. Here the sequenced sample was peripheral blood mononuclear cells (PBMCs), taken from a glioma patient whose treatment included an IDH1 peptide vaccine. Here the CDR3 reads CASARGQANYGYTF. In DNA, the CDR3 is TGCGCCAGCGCCCGGGGACAGGCAAACTATGGCTACACCTTC.